These T cell receptor beta chains were read from a single sample in a study of somatic mutations in cytotoxic T cells in rheumatoid arthritis. The repertoire was sequenced with immunoSEQ multiplex PCR; TCRdb's copy has only in-frame clones and lacks some. The sample carries about 10,000 clones, around 85% recorded once. Sequencing used CD8+ T cells sorted from blood. These receptors were taken from an adult with rheumatoid arthritis. Both conserved end residues are part of each CDR3. D genes are given only for firm matches. Part of the rows lack a size; the others show once, few, many or a class for expanded clones.

j_gene | v_gene | abundance | d_gene | CDR3aa | CDR3nt
TRBJ2-2 | TRBV5-5 | NA | NA | CASSFSDGELFF | TGTGCCAGCAGCTTTAGTGACGGGGAGCTGTTTTTT
TRBJ1-1 | TRBV11-3 | NA | TRBD1 | CASSRGQVRNTEAFF | TGTGCCAGCAGTAGGGGACAGGTTAGAAACACTGAAGCTTTCTTT
TRBJ2-7 | TRBV4-2 | few | NA | CASSQDGGTTYEQYF | TGTGCCAGCAGCCAAGATGGGGGGACCACCTACGAGCAGTACTTC
TRBJ2-3 | TRBV7-9 | NA | NA | CASSFVASTDTQYF | TGTGCCAGCAGCTTCGTCGCTAGCACAGATACGCAGTATTTT
TRBJ1-1 | TRBV5-5 | NA | NA | CASSLTGPEAFF | TGTGCCAGCAGCTTGACGGGGCCTGAAGCTTTCTTT
TRBJ2-5 | TRBV7-9 | NA | TRBD2 | CASSPRTSGGVVETQYF | TGTGCCAGCAGCCCGCGGACTAGCGGGGGAGTTGTGGAGACCCAGTACTTC
TRBJ2-1 | TRBV4-1 | NA | NA | CASSQDRREQFF | TGCGCCAGCAGCCAAGATAGGAGGGAGCAGTTCTTC
TRBJ2-7 | TRBV13 | NA | TRBD2 | CASSSGSGSRSYEQYF | TGTGCCAGCAGCTCGGGTAGCGGGAGTAGGTCCTACGAGCAGTACTTC
TRBJ1-2 | TRBV6-5 | once | TRBD1 | CASSYSLQGVYGYTF | TGTGCCAGCAGTTACTCGTTACAGGGGGTCTATGGCTACACCTTC
TRBJ2-3 | TRBV7-3 | NA | NA | CASSSGGPDTQYF | TGTGCCAGCAGTTCCGGGGGCCCAGATACGCAGTATTTT
TRBJ1-2 | TRBV4-1 | NA | NA | CASSQGGRDGYTF | TGCGCCAGCAGCCAAGGGGGGCGAGATGGCTACACCTTC
TRBJ2-7 | TRBV6-1 | NA | NA | CASWGAPYEQYF | TGTGCCAGCTGGGGGGCCCCCTACGAGCAGTACTTC
TRBJ1-1 | TRBV5-4 | NA | NA | CASSPTEGTEAFF | TGTGCCAGCAGCCCGACAGAGGGCACTGAAGCTTTCTTT
TRBJ1-2 | TRBV7-9 | NA | TRBD1 | CASSPGQGRYGYTF | TGTGCCAGCAGCCCGGGACAGGGCCGCTATGGCTACACCTTC
TRBJ2-7 | TRBV28 | NA | NA | CASTFGAYEQYF | TGTGCCAGCACCTTTGGGGCCTACGAGCAGTACTTC
TRBJ2-1 | TRBV2 | NA | TRBD2 | CASSEATSGGVYNEQFF | TGTGCCAGCAGTGAAGCGACTAGCGGGGGGGTCTACAATGAGCAGTTCTTC
TRBJ2-1 | TRBV7-2 | NA | NA | CASSLAQGTGSYNEQFF | TGTGCCAGCAGCTTAGCGCAGGGTACGGGCTCCTACAATGAGCAGTTCTTC
TRBJ1-4 | TRBV6-5 | once | NA | CASSYAGGFNEKLFF | TGTGCCAGCAGTTACGCCGGGGGGTTTAATGAAAAACTGTTTTTT
TRBJ1-2 | TRBV4-2 | NA | NA | CASSPAGGDWYGYTF | TGTGCCAGCAGCCCAGCGGGCGGGGATTGGTATGGCTACACCTTC
TRBJ1-4 | TRBV6-5 | NA | NA | CASGPGNRREKLFF | TGTGCCAGCGGCCCCGGAAACAGACGCGAAAAACTGTTTTTT
TRBJ1-5 | TRBV6-1 | few | NA | CASSELRQSNQPQHF | TGTGCCAGCAGTGAACTACGACAGAGCAATCAGCCCCAGCATTTT
TRBJ2-1 | TRBV12-5 | NA | NA | CASGLVIIEGKDNEQFF | TGTGCTAGTGGTTTGGTTATTATAGAGGGAAAAGATAATGAGCAGTTCTTC
TRBJ2-4 | TRBV25-1 | NA | NA | CASSEKEKYF | TGTGCCAGCAGTGAAAAGGAGAAGTACTTC
TRBJ1-1 | TRBV9 | NA | TRBD1 | CASSGRQGNTEAFF | TGTGCCAGCAGCGGGAGACAGGGCAACACTGAAGCTTTCTTT
TRBJ1-5 | TRBV2 | NA | NA | CASSAGDSNQPQHF | TGTGCCAGCAGTGCAGGGGATAGCAATCAGCCCCAGCATTTT
TRBJ2-3 | TRBV11-2 | once | TRBD2 | CASSLDRIPLAADTQYF | TGTGCCAGCAGCTTAGATAGGATCCCCCTAGCGGCAGATACGCAGTATTTT
TRBJ2-6 | TRBV7-8 | NA | NA | CASSTRQSSGANVLTF | TGTGCCAGCAGCACCAGACAGTCCTCTGGGGCCAACGTCCTGACTTTC
TRBJ2-1 | TRBV4-2 | NA | TRBD2 | CASSLAGGSYNEQFF | TGTGCCAGCAGCCTCGCGGGCGGGAGCTACAATGAGCAGTTCTTC
TRBJ1-5 | TRBV27 | NA | TRBD1 | CASSPGTGINQPQHF | TGTGCCAGCAGTCCCGGGACAGGAATCAATCAGCCCCAGCATTTT
TRBJ1-1 | TRBV4-1 | NA | NA | CASSQDGGYGGEAFF | TGCGCCAGCAGCCAAGATGGGGGATATGGGGGTGAAGCTTTCTTT
TRBJ2-3 | TRBV7-8 | NA | NA | CASSLAPRRAAITDTQYF | TGTGCCAGCAGCTTAGCTCCCCGTCGGGCAGCGATCACAGATACGCAGTATTTT
TRBJ2-7 | TRBV5-6 | NA | TRBD2 | CASSLSVGLVSYEQYF | TGTGCCAGCAGCTTGTCGGTGGGACTAGTATCCTACGAGCAGTACTTC
TRBJ2-7 | TRBV5-1 | NA | TRBD1 | CASRTTGGKTYEQYF | TGCGCCAGCAGAACTACAGGGGGCAAGACCTACGAGCAGTACTTC
TRBJ2-7 | TRBV6-5 | NA | NA | CASSYSIEGSYEQYF | TGTGCCAGCAGTTACTCGATAGAGGGGTCCTACGAGCAGTACTTC
TRBJ2-1 | TRBV5-4 | NA | TRBD1 | CASRTGLDNEQFF | TGTGCCAGCCGGACAGGGTTGGACAATGAGCAGTTCTTC
TRBJ2-4 | TRBV13 | NA | NA | CASSAREKNIQYF | TGTGCCAGCAGCGCCCGGGAAAAAAACATTCAGTACTTC
TRBJ1-1 | TRBV19 | NA | TRBD1 | CASSIVGQGSVANTEAFF | TGTGCCAGTAGTATAGTGGGACAGGGTTCTGTCGCGAACACTGAAGCTTTCTTT
TRBJ2-1 | TRBV9 | NA | TRBD2 | CASSVEPSGGNEQFF | TGTGCCAGCAGCGTAGAGCCTAGCGGGGGGAATGAGCAGTTCTTC
TRBJ1-1 | TRBV5-1 | NA | NA | CASSVDGLNTEAFF | TGCGCCAGCAGCGTGGACGGATTGAACACTGAAGCTTTCTTT
TRBJ2-5 | TRBV27 | NA | NA | CASSLVGALQETQYF | TGTGCCAGCAGTTTGGTGGGGGCCCTGCAGGAGACCCAGTACTTC
TRBJ2-1 | TRBV7-9 | NA | TRBD2 | CASSSGLAGAHSYNEQFF | TGTGCCAGCAGCTCGGGACTAGCGGGAGCTCACTCCTACAATGAGCAGTTCTTC
TRBJ2-5 | TRBV5-1 | NA | NA | CASTSGLQQETQYF | TGCGCCAGCACCTCGGGGCTCCAGCAAGAGACCCAGTACTTC
TRBJ1-5 | TRBV2 | few | TRBD1 | CASSTGTDLYSNQPQHF | TGTGCCAGCAGTACCGGGACAGATCTCTATAGCAATCAGCCCCAGCATTTT
TRBJ1-1 | TRBV5-4 | NA | TRBD1 | CASTQGAEAFF | TGTGCCAGCACACAGGGGGCTGAAGCTTTCTTT
TRBJ1-1 | TRBV27 | few | NA | CASSPGLNTEAFF | TGTGCCAGCAGTCCGGGGCTGAACACTGAAGCTTTCTTT
TRBJ2-1 | TRBV15 | NA | NA | CATSRTRDNEQFF | TGTGCCACCAGCAGAACCAGGGACAATGAGCAGTTCTTC
TRBJ1-2 | TRBV27 | NA | TRBD1 | CASSPGTGYWTGYTF | TGTGCCAGCAGTCCCGGGACAGGGTATTGGACTGGCTACACCTTC
TRBJ1-1 | TRBV27 | few | NA | CASSLSAGLNTEAFF | TGTGCCAGCAGTTTATCGGCAGGGCTGAACACTGAAGCTTTCTTT
TRBJ2-2 | TRBV11-3 | few | NA | CASSLGDPWGALNTGELFF | TGTGCCAGCAGCTTAGGGGACCCTTGGGGGGCCCTTAACACCGGGGAGCTGTTTTTT
TRBJ2-1 | TRBV2 | NA | TRBD1 | CASSEVLDRYNEQFF | TGTGCCAGCAGTGAAGTGCTGGACAGGTACAATGAGCAGTTCTTC
TRBJ1-4 | TRBV11-2 | NA | TRBD1 | CASSPLGQGGTNEKLFF | TGTGCCAGCAGCCCCCTAGGACAGGGAGGAACCAATGAAAAACTGTTTTTT
TRBJ1-2 | TRBV6-6 | NA | NA | CASTLRGGSGYTF | TGTGCCAGCACCCTACGGGGGGGGAGCGGCTACACCTTC
TRBJ2-2 | TRBV19 | NA | NA | CASSIVRTGELFF | TGTGCCAGTAGTATAGTCAGGACGGGGGAGCTGTTTTTT
TRBJ1-5 | TRBV13 | NA | NA | CASSLGYQPQHF | TGTGCCAGCAGCTTAGGGTATCAGCCCCAGCATTTT
TRBJ2-7 | TRBV6-1 | NA | TRBD2 | CASSELVKGLAGTYEQYF | TGTGCCAGCAGTGAATTAGTAAAGGGGCTAGCGGGGACCTACGAGCAGTACTTC
TRBJ2-7 | TRBV4-1 | NA | NA | CASSQAAESSYEQYF | TGCGCCAGCAGCCAAGCTGCGGAAAGCTCCTACGAGCAGTACTTC